Listed below are T cell receptor beta chains from one sample, sequenced in a study of T cells after yellow fever vaccination. TCRdb processed the 5' RACE reads anew with MiXCR; each CDR3 protein has one entry. The repertoire holds hundreds of thousands of distinct CDR3 sequences, with roughly 12% as singletons. Sample: PBMCs, taken on the day of the yellow fever booster vaccination. All receptors derive from a man younger than 45 who received the YFV17D yellow fever vaccine. CDR3s include the opening cysteine and the closing phenylalanine or tryptophan. A D gene is named only where the DNA matches it firmly. Rows may omit the clone size; those that give it use once, few, many or a size class.

>15|many|.|TRBV28|TRBJ1-4
CASSHRRLSNEKLFF
TGTGCCAGCAGCCACAGGAGGTTATCTAATGAAAAACTGTTTTTT
>15|.|.|TRBV18|TRBJ2-7
CASSPARVEGNEQYF
TGTGCCAGCTCACCAGCCAGGGTCGAGGGAAACGAGCAGTACTTC
>18|few|TRBD2|TRBV5-1|TRBJ2-6
CASSGGLAGGSGANVLTF
TGCGCCAGCAGCGGCGGACTAGCGGGGGGCTCTGGGGCCAACGTCCTGACTTTC
>19|.|.|TRBV18|TRBJ1-5
CASSSVPTSGPDSNQPQHF
TGTGCCAGCTCATCGGTCCCTACCTCGGGGCCTGATAGCAATCAGCCCCAGCATTTT
>14|few|.|TRBV14|TRBJ2-3
CASNRGARWGPQYF
TGTGCCAGCAATCGGGGAGCGAGGTGGGGCCCGCAGTATTTT
>14|few|.|TRBV6-5|TRBJ2-5
CASSYSPFQETQYF
TGTGCCAGCAGTTACTCCCCATTCCAAGAGACCCAGTACTTC
>14|.|TRBD1|TRBV18|TRBJ2-7
CASSPRDRALEQYF
TGTGCCAGCTCACCCCGGGACAGGGCCCTCGAGCAGTACTTC
>17|.|TRBD2|TRBV7-2|TRBJ2-1
CASSLLFELAGVNEQFF
TGTGCCAGCAGCTTACTGTTCGAACTAGCGGGAGTCAATGAGCAGTTCTTC
>15|.|TRBD1|TRBV12-3/TRBV12-4|TRBJ1-1
CASSPSKTGVLSAFF
TGTGCCAGCAGTCCCTCCAAGACAGGGGTGCTAAGCGCTTTCTTT
>16|.|TRBD2|TRBV20-1|TRBJ2-7
CSARAWVAGSRDEQYF
TGCAGTGCTAGAGCTTGGGTAGCGGGATCGAGGGACGAGCAGTACTTC
>16|few|TRBD1|TRBV20-1|TRBJ1-5
CSATTAMTTGRQPQHF
TGCAGTGCTACCACTGCGATGACGACAGGGCGACAGCCCCAGCATTTT
>16|few|TRBD2|TRBV27|TRBJ2-1
CASSLLRGGFYNEQFF
TGTGCCAGCAGTTTATTGAGGGGAGGGTTCTACAATGAGCAGTTCTTC
>17|.|TRBD2|TRBV4-2|TRBJ2-5
CASSGLTSGRAVETQYF
TGTGCCAGCAGCGGCCTTACTAGCGGGAGGGCGGTGGAGACCCAGTACTTC
>16|many|TRBD2|TRBV28|TRBJ2-1
CASSARGAGGGNEQFF
TGTGCCAGCAGTGCCCGGGGAGCGGGAGGGGGCAATGAGCAGTTCTTC
>14|.|.|TRBV7-2|TRBJ2-3
CASRKRQNTDTQYF
TGTGCCAGCAGGAAAAGACAGAACACAGATACGCAGTATTTT
>14|many|.|TRBV6-2/TRBV6-3|TRBJ1-5
CASTMRAEYQPQHF
TGTGCCAGCACCATGAGGGCGGAATATCAGCCCCAGCATTTT
>15|once|.|TRBV4-3|TRBJ2-1
CVSSQDRKRGNEQFF
TGCGTCAGCAGCCAAGATCGGAAAAGGGGCAATGAGCAGTTCTTC
>11|few|.|TRBV20-1|TRBJ2-1
CSARAGTEQFF
TGCAGTGCTAGAGCGGGGACTGAGCAGTTCTTC
>18|.|TRBD2|TRBV11-2|TRBJ2-1
CASSFGLAGALSYNEQFF
TGTGCCAGCAGCTTCGGACTAGCGGGAGCTTTGTCCTACAATGAGCAGTTCTTC
>16|.|TRBD2|TRBV19|TRBJ2-3
CASADPGLAGRDTQYF
TGTGCCAGTGCCGACCCGGGACTAGCGGGACGAGATACGCAGTATTTT
>14|.|.|TRBV20-1|TRBJ2-5
CSASQQGLQETQYF
TGCAGTGCTAGCCAGCAGGGCCTCCAAGAGACCCAGTACTTC
>13|few|TRBD1|TRBV20-1|TRBJ2-7
CSAGDRAFYEQYF
TGCAGTGCAGGGGACAGGGCATTCTACGAGCAGTACTTC
>11|.|.|TRBV5-6|TRBJ2-1
CAISFGLVWFF
TGTGCCATCAGCTTCGGGCTCGTCTGGTTCTTC
>16|.|TRBD1|TRBV6-5|TRBJ1-3
CASSYSQGIIGNTIYF
TGTGCCAGCAGTTATTCACAGGGGATAATCGGAAACACCATATATTTT
>14|.|TRBD1|TRBV12-3/TRBV12-4|TRBJ2-7
CASSLASGQYEQYF
TGTGCCAGCAGTTTAGCGTCGGGACAGTATGAGCAGTACTTC
>14|many|.|TRBV12-3/TRBV12-4|TRBJ2-2
CASSPTANTGELFF
TGTGCCAGCTCACCAACAGCGAACACCGGGGAGCTGTTTTTT
>14|.|TRBD1|TRBV6-2/TRBV6-3|TRBJ1-1
CASSTRQGRTEAFF
TGTGCCAGCAGTACTCGACAGGGACGGACTGAAGCTTTCTTT
>14|once|.|TRBV3-1|TRBJ2-2
CASTHRGVTGELFF
TGTGCCAGCACCCATCGAGGGGTCACCGGGGAGCTGTTTTTT
>16|.|.|TRBV20-1|TRBJ1-2
CSASRSGSGSQHGYTF
TGCAGTGCTAGTAGGTCGGGGTCGGGTTCCCAACATGGCTACACCTTC
>16|.|TRBD2|TRBV13|TRBJ2-7
CASSFYISGVSYEQYF
TGTGCCAGCAGCTTTTATATTAGCGGGGTTTCCTACGAGCAGTACTTC
>16|few|.|TRBV20-1|TRBJ1-2
CSASTSGTAANYGYTF
TGCAGTGCTAGTACGTCAGGGACCGCCGCTAACTATGGCTACACCTTC
>15|.|.|TRBV24-1|TRBJ2-5
CATSDLGVGGETQYF
TGTGCCACCAGTGATCTGGGGGTAGGGGGAGAGACCCAGTACTTC
>13|few|TRBD2|TRBV6-1|TRBJ2-7
CASSLGRALEQYF
TGTGCCAGCAGCCTTGGGAGGGCCCTCGAGCAGTACTTC
>15|.|.|TRBV12-3/TRBV12-4|TRBJ2-1
CASSLAKWEGDEQFF
TGTGCCAGCAGTTTAGCGAAGTGGGAGGGGGATGAGCAGTTCTTC
>17|few|.|TRBV11-2|TRBJ1-6
CASSTGGGSSYNSPLHF
TGTGCCAGCAGCACCGGGGGGGGGAGCTCCTATAATTCACCCCTCCACTTT
>15|many|TRBD2|TRBV28|TRBJ2-3
CASSSPWGGSDTQYF
TGTGCCAGCAGTTCCCCGTGGGGGGGTTCGGATACGCAGTATTTT
>16|many|TRBD2|TRBV5-1|TRBJ2-1
CASSLEGLAGGSEQFF
TGCGCCAGCAGCTTGGAGGGTCTAGCGGGAGGGAGTGAGCAGTTCTTC
>16|.|TRBD1|TRBV6-2/TRBV6-3|TRBJ2-3
CASTLQGTTSTDTQYF
TGTGCCAGCACCCTACAGGGGACAACGAGCACAGATACGCAGTATTTT
>15|.|.|TRBV5-1|TRBJ2-5
CASGGGTAKQETQYF
TGCGCCAGCGGAGGGGGGACGGCTAAACAAGAGACCCAGTACTTC
>12|few|TRBD2|TRBV7-2|TRBJ2-5
CASSYGGGAQYF
TGTGCCAGCAGTTACGGGGGGGGGGCCCAGTACTTC
>15|.|.|TRBV5-5|TRBJ2-5
CASSLYSAGLQTQYF
TGTGCCAGCAGCCTATACTCAGCTGGCCTTCAGACCCAGTACTTC
>13|.|TRBD1|TRBV20-1|TRBJ1-2
CSARETGLYGYTF
TGCAGTGCTAGAGAGACAGGGTTGTATGGCTACACCTTC
>18|.|TRBD2|TRBV7-8|TRBJ2-3
CASSLRRLAGTSTDTQYF
TGTGCCAGCAGCCTTAGACGACTAGCGGGAACTAGCACAGATACGCAGTATTTT
>14|few|.|TRBV20-1|TRBJ2-7
CSAENAAGQHEQYF
TGCAGTGCTGAGAATGCCGCGGGGCAGCACGAGCAGTACTTC
>14|many|TRBD2|TRBV7-2|TRBJ2-7
CASSSGTRFYEQYF
TGTGCCAGCAGCTCCGGGACTAGGTTCTACGAGCAGTACTTC
>18|.|TRBD2|TRBV3-1|TRBJ2-7
CASSQEPPLFAGGYEQYF
TGTGCCAGCAGCCAAGAACCGCCGCTTTTTGCGGGAGGCTACGAGCAGTACTTC
>14|.|.|TRBV5-1|TRBJ2-1
CASSLASGAGEQFF
TGCGCCAGCAGCTTGGCCTCGGGGGCAGGTGAGCAGTTCTTC
>15|few|.|TRBV7-2|TRBJ2-7
CASSMSGSFTYEQYF
TGTGCCAGCAGTATGAGCGGGTCTTTTACCTACGAGCAGTACTTC
>17|many|TRBD2|TRBV4-3|TRBJ2-3
CASSQDTLAGSTDTQYF
TGCGCCAGCAGCCAAGATACACTAGCGGGCAGCACAGATACGCAGTATTTT
>14|.|TRBD1|TRBV7-9|TRBJ1-2
CASSLVGTGNGYTF
TGTGCCAGCAGCTTAGTAGGGACAGGGAATGGCTACACCTTC
>12|.|.|TRBV6-1|TRBJ2-5
CASGTLYQTQYF
TGTGCCAGCGGGACTTTGTACCAGACCCAGTACTTC
>15|few|TRBD2|TRBV12-5|TRBJ2-2
CASGLGLVGAGELFF
TGTGCTAGTGGTTTAGGACTAGTGGGCGCCGGGGAGCTGTTTTTT